The rows below give T cell receptor beta chains drawn from one sample of a study of T-cell reconstitution after alpha-beta-depleted transplantation in children. TCRdb re-derived calls from the PCR reads in MiXCR, one entry per CDR3 protein. Of about 490,000 distinct CDR3 sequences listed, over 9.5% were seen once; the top ten hold 2%. This sample comprised PBMCs, obtained before TCRalphabeta/CD19-depleted stem cell transplant. These receptors all come from a child aged 2 to 10 with inherited bone marrow failure, due to receive a stem cell transplant. Both conserved end residues are part of each CDR3. D genes are given only for firm matches. The listing skips clone size in some rows; elsewhere it reads once, few, many or a size class.

v_call	j_call	d_call	clone_size	cdr3_aa	cdr3_nt
TRBV7-9	TRBJ2-4	TRBD2	-	CASSLRGGRGIGNIQYF	TGTGCCAGCAGCCTCCGGGGGGGGCGCGGTATCGGAAACATTCAGTACTTC
TRBV7-9	TRBJ2-7	-	-	CASSFGTHPYEQYF	TGTGCCAGCAGCTTCGGCACCCATCCCTACGAGCAGTACTTC
TRBV6-2/TRBV6-3	TRBJ2-3	TRBD2	few	CASSYHEASGTDTQYF	TGTGCCAGCAGTTACCACGAGGCTAGCGGAACAGATACGCAGTATTTT
TRBV7-2	TRBJ2-3	-	many	CASSPGGGRSDTQYF	TGTGCCAGCAGCCCAGGGGGCGGGAGGTCAGATACGCAGTATTTT
TRBV28	TRBJ2-1	-	few	CASSPIKTPYNEQFF	TGTGCCAGCAGTCCTATAAAGACACCCTACAATGAGCAGTTCTTC
TRBV11-2	TRBJ2-3	TRBD2	-	CASRTGLTQYF	TGTGCCAGCAGAACGGGACTAACGCAGTATTTT
TRBV6-1	TRBJ2-1	-	many	CASSSTVSSYNEQFF	TGTGCCAGCAGCAGTACTGTGAGCTCCTACAATGAGCAGTTCTTC
TRBV4-2	TRBJ1-2	TRBD1	-	CASSQYRGYTF	TGTGCCAGCAGCCAATACAGGGGTTACACCTTC
TRBV10-2	TRBJ2-3	TRBD1	few	CASSENTGGAGDTQYF	TGCGCCAGCAGTGAGAATACAGGGGGCGCGGGAGATACGCAGTATTTT
TRBV6-2/TRBV6-3	TRBJ1-2	-	many	CASRPGANYGYTF	TGTGCCAGCAGGCCGGGAGCTAACTATGGCTACACCTTC
TRBV5-8	TRBJ2-4	TRBD2	many	CASSLVWVVGLAGGAGNIQYF	TGTGCCAGCAGCTTGGTCTGGGTAGTGGGATTAGCGGGAGGGGCCGGAAACATTCAGTACTTC
TRBV12-3/TRBV12-4	TRBJ1-2	-	many	CASTQGTPFGYTF	TGTGCCAGCACCCAGGGCACTCCTTTTGGCTACACCTTC
TRBV5-1	TRBJ2-5	TRBD2	many	CASSFIWTSGRASALETQYF	TGCGCCAGCAGCTTTATTTGGACTAGCGGGAGGGCCTCAGCGTTGGAGACCCAGTACTTC
TRBV6-5	TRBJ2-1	TRBD2	-	CASSYTSVNEQFF	TGTGCCAGCAGTTACACTAGCGTTAATGAGCAGTTCTTC
TRBV3-1	TRBJ2-1	TRBD2	-	CASSRVAGAGYNEQFF	TGTGCCAGCAGCCGTGTAGCGGGAGCGGGTTACAATGAGCAGTTCTTC
TRBV29-1	TRBJ2-5	-	many	CSVGYRTRETQYF	TGCAGCGTTGGGTACAGGACGAGAGAGACCCAGTACTTC
TRBV30	TRBJ2-7	TRBD1	many	CAWTKGQGAHEQYF	TGTGCCTGGACAAAGGGACAGGGGGCCCACGAGCAGTACTTC